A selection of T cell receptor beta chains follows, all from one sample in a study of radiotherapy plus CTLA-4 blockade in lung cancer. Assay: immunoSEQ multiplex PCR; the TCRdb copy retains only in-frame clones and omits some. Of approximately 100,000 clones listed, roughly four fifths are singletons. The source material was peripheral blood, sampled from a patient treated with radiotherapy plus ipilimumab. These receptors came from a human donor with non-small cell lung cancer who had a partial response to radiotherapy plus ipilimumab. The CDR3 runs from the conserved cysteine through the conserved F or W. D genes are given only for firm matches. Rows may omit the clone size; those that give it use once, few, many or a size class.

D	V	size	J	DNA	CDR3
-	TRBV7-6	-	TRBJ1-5	TGTGCCAGCAGCAAGGAGGGGCCTAATAGCAATCAGCCCCAGCATTTT	CASSKEGPNSNQPQHF
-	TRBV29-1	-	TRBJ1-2	TGCAGCGCTTACTTCTATGGCTACACCTTC	CSAYFYGYTF
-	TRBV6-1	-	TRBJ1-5	TGTGCCAGCAGTGGGAGTTTGGGCAATCAGCCCCAGCATTTT	CASSGSLGNQPQHF
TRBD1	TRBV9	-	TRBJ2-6	TGTGCCAGCAGCCCCGGACAGGGATTTGGCTCTGGGGCCAACGTCCTGACTTTC	CASSPGQGFGSGANVLTF
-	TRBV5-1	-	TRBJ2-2	TGCGCCAGCAGCCCGCGATCCGCGAACACCGGGGAGCTGTTTTTT	CASSPRSANTGELFF
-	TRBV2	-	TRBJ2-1	TGTGCCAGCACTAGTTCGTATGAGCAGTTCTTC	CASTSSYEQFF
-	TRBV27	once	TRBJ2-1	TGTGCCAGCAGCGCCGGGACAAGTTATGGGAATGAGCAGTTCTTC	CASSAGTSYGNEQFF
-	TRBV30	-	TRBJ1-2	TGTGCCTGGGGAGTTGCGTTTAACTATGGCTACACCTTC	CAWGVAFNYGYTF
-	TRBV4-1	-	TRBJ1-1	TGCGCCAGCAGCCACCGAACAGAGACGATCACTGAAGCTTTCTTT	CASSHRTETITEAFF
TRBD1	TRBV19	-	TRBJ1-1	TGTGCCAGTAGTAGGCAGGGGGCTTGGACTGAAGCTTTCTTT	CASSRQGAWTEAFF
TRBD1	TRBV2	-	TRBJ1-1	TGTGCCAGCAGTAACGACAGGGCGAACACTGAAGCTTTCTTT	CASSNDRANTEAFF
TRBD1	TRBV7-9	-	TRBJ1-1	TGTGCCAGCAGCTCCTCGGACAGGGTGGTATCAGCTTTCTTT	CASSSSDRVVSAFF
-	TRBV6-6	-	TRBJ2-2	TGTGCCGGTGGGCGGGCCGGGGAGCTGTTTTTT	CAGGRAGELFF
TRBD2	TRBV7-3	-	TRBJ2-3	TGTGCCAGCAGCCCGGGACTAGCGGGGGGGGATCGTCGCACAGATACGCAGTATTTT	CASSPGLAGGDRRTDTQYF
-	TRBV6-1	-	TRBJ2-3	TGTGCCAGCAGCACCCCCGGAGGGGTAGATACGCAGTATTTT	CASSTPGGVDTQYF
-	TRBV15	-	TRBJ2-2	TGTGCCACCAGGAGGTCGGGTGACACCGGGGAGCTGTTTTTT	CATRRSGDTGELFF
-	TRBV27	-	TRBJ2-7	TGTGCCAGCAGTTTAGAGCCCCTTTACGAGCAGTACTTC	CASSLEPLYEQYF
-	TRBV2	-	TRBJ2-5	TGTGCCAGCAGTGATGGGGGGACTGAAGAGACCCAGTACTTC	CASSDGGTEETQYF
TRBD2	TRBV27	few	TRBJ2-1	TGTGCCATCCACGCTAGCGGGAGGAGGGAAGAGCAGTTCTTC	CAIHASGRREEQFF
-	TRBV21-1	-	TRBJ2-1	TGTGCCAGCAGGACTCCTCATCGGGAGATAGTACCCAATGAGCAGTTCTTC	CASRTPHREIVPNEQFF
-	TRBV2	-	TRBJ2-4	TGTGCCAGCACTCCCCTCAGGGAATCTTACATTCAGTACTTC	CASTPLRESYIQYF
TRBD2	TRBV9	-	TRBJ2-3	TGTGCCAGCAGCGTCGGACTAGGGAGAGGCACAGATACGCAGTATTTT	CASSVGLGRGTDTQYF
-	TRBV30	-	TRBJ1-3	TGTGCCTGGGCCGGACTATCTGGAAACACCATATATTTT	CAWAGLSGNTIYF
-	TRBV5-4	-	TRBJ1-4	TGTGCCAGCAGCTTGCAAGGGGCCTCTAATGAAAAACTGTTTTTT	CASSLQGASNEKLFF